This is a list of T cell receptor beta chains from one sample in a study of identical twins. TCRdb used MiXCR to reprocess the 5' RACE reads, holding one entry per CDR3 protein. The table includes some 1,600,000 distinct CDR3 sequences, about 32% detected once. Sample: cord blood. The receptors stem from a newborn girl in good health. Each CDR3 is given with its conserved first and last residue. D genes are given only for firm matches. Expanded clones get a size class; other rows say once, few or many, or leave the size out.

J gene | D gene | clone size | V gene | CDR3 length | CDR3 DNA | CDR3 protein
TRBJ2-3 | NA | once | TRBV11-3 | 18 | TGTGCCAGCAGCTTAGACCGATCCGGGACATCGGGCACAGATACGCAGTATTTT | CASSLDRSGTSGTDTQYF
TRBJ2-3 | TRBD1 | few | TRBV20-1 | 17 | TGCAGTGCTAGATCCCCGACGACAGGGGGCCTCACAGATACGCAGTATTTT | CSARSPTTGGLTDTQYF
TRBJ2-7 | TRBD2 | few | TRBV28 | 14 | TGTGCCAGCAGTTGGCGGGAGATCACCTACGAGCAGTACTTC | CASSWREITYEQYF
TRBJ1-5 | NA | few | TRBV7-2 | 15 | TGTGCCAGCAGCTTAGACAGGGCCTACAATCAGCCCCAGCATTTT | CASSLDRAYNQPQHF
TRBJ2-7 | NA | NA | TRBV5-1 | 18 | TGCGCCAGCAGCTTGCGGGGGACTTTAGCGGTCTCCTACAATGAGCAGTACTTC | CASSLRGTLAVSYNEQYF
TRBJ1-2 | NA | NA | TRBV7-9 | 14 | TGTGCCAGCAGCTTCCAGACAGGACTTTATGGCTACACCTTC | CASSFQTGLYGYTF
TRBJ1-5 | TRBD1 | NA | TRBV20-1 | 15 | TGCAGTGCTAGGCGGGGACAGCGCCGCAATCAGCCCCAGCATTTT | CSARRGQRRNQPQHF
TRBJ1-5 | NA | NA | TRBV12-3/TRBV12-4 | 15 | TGTGCCAGCAGTCGACAGCTATCGGGTAGTCAGCCCCAGCATTTT | CASSRQLSGSQPQHF
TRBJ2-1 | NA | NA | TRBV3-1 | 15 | TGTGCCAGCAGCCCCCCAGGGTGGGTCTACAATGAGCAGTTCTTC | CASSPPGWVYNEQFF
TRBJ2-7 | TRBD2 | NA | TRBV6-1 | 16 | TGTGCCAGCAGTCCACTAGCGGGGGGGCCCGGGGACGAGCAGTACTTC | CASSPLAGGPGDEQYF
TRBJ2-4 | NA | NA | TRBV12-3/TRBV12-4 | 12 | TGTGCCAGCTACGGGACCCAAGAGGCCCAGTACTTC | CASYGTQEAQYF
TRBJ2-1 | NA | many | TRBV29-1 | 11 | TGCAGCGGTAAACGGTGGAATGAGCAGTTCTTC | CSGKRWNEQFF
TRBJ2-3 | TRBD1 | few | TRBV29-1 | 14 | TGCAGCGTAAGGGACAGGGGTCGGACAGATACGCAGTATTTT | CSVRDRGRTDTQYF
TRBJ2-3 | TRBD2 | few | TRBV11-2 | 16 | TGTGCCAGCAGCGGGTTAAGCAGCGGGGGCACAGATACGCAGTATTTT | CASSGLSSGGTDTQYF
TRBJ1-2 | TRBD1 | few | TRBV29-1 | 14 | TGCAGCGTCGCTTTCAGGGACAGGGTCGGGGGCTACACCTTC | CSVAFRDRVGGYTF
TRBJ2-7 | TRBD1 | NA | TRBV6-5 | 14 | TGTGCCAGCAGCTTGGACAGGGGAGACAATGAGCAGTACTTC | CASSLDRGDNEQYF
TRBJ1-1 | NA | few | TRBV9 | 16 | TGTGCCAGCAGCCCCTCAGGTGGGCGGGGGGACACTGAAGCTTTCTTT | CASSPSGGRGDTEAFF
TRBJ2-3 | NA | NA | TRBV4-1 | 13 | TGCGCCAGCAGCCACCAGGATCCAGATACGCAGTATTTT | CASSHQDPDTQYF
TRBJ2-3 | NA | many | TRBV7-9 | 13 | TGTGCCAGCAGCCAAGGACAGACAGATACGCAGTATTTT | CASSQGQTDTQYF
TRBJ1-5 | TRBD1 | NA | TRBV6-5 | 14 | TGTGCCAGCAGTTACTTACAGGGGGGACAGCCCCAGCATTTT | CASSYLQGGQPQHF
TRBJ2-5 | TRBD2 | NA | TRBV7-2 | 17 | TGTGCCAGCAGCTTAGCGTCGGGACTAGAACGACAAGAGACCCAGTACTTC | CASSLASGLERQETQYF
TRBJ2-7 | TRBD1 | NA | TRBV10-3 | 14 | TGTGCCATCAGTTGTGGGACAGGGAGGTACGAGCAGTACTTC | CAISCGTGRYEQYF
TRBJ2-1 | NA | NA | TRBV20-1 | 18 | TGCAGTGCTAGAGATGGGCTAGTGGGAGGCCTATCCTACAATGAGCAGGTCTTC | CSARDGLVGGLSYNEQVF
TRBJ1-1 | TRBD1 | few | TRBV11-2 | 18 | TGTGCCAGCAGCTTAGGTGTGGGGACAGGGGAATGGAACACTGAAGCTTTCTTT | CASSLGVGTGEWNTEAFF
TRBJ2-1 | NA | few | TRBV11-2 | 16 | TGTGCCAGCAGCAAACCTAGCGCGAGCTCCTACAATGAGCAGTTCTTC | CASSKPSASSYNEQFF
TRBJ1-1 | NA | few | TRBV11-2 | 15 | TGTGCCAGCAGCTTAGTTTCGTCCACCCATACTGAAGCTTTCTTT | CASSLVSSTHTEAFF
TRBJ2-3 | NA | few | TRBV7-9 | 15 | TGTGCCAGCAGCTTAGCGCGGTCTAGGGGGGATACGCAGTATTTT | CASSLARSRGDTQYF
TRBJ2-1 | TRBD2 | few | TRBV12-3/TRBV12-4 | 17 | TGTGCCAGCAGTTCCCATTACGGGCCTAGCGGGGGGGGTGAGCAGTTCTTC | CASSSHYGPSGGGEQFF
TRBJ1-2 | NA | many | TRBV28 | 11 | TGTGCCAGCAGTTTATGGGGCGGCTACACCTTC | CASSLWGGYTF
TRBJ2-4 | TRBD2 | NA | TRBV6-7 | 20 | TGTGCCAGCAGTTACTCCCCACGTCTAGCGGGGGAGGTAGCCAAAAACATTCAGTACTTC | CASSYSPRLAGEVAKNIQYF
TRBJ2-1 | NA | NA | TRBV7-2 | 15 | TGTGCCAGCAGCAAAGACAGATACTCCTACAATGAGCAGTTCTTC | CASSKDRYSYNEQFF
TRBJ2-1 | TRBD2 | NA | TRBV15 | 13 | TGTGCCACCAGCAGAGAAATTAGCGGGCCGCGGTTCTTC | CATSREISGPRFF
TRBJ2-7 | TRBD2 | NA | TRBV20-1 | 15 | TGCAGTGCTAGAGTGGGACTAGTCGGTTCCTACGAGCAGTACTTC | CSARVGLVGSYEQYF
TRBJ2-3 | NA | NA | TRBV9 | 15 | TGTGCCAGCAGCGTAGCTATAATAGGCACAGATACGCAGTATTTT | CASSVAIIGTDTQYF
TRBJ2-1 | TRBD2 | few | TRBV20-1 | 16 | TGCAGTGCTAGAGGATTAGCGGGACACTCCTACAATGAGCAGTTCTTC | CSARGLAGHSYNEQFF
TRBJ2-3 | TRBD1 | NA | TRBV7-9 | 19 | TGTGCCAGCAGCTTAAGAAGGGACAGGAGTCTCGGCACAACAGATACGCAGTATTTT | CASSLRRDRSLGTTDTQYF
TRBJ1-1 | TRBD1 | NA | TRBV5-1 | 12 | TGCGCCAGCAGCTTGTCGGACAGGGAAGCTTTCTTT | CASSLSDREAFF
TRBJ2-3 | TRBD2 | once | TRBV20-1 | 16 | TGCAGTCCCCGAGGTTGGCGGGGGGGTTTGGCAGATACGCAGTATTTT | CSPRGWRGGLADTQYF
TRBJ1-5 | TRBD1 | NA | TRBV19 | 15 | TGTGCCAGTAACAACAGGGGGCATGGCAATCAGCCCCAGCATTTT | CASNNRGHGNQPQHF
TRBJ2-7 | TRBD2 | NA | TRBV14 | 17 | TGTGCCAGCAGCCAAGTTCTCGGACTAGCGGGACCCTACGAGCAGTACTTC | CASSQVLGLAGPYEQYF
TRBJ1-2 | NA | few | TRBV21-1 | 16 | TGTGCCAGCAGCAAAGCTCGGGACCGTACTAACTATGGCTACACCTTC | CASSKARDRTNYGYTF
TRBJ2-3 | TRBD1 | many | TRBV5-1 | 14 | TGCGCCAGCAGCAGGGGACAGGGGAGAGATACGCAGTATTTT | CASSRGQGRDTQYF
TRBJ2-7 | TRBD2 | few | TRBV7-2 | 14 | TGTGCCAGCACCCGTAGTACTAGCGGCTACGAGCAGTACTTC | CASTRSTSGYEQYF
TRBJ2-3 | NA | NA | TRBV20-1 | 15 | TGCAGTGCTAGGCCCCAGGGCTCTAGCACAGATACGCAGTATTTT | CSARPQGSSTDTQYF
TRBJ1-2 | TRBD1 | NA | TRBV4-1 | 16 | TGCGCCAGCAGCCAAGAAAACAGGGGCGGTGGCTATGGCTACACCTTC | CASSQENRGGGYGYTF
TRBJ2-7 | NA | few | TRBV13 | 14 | TGTGCCAGCAGCCCGACCCAGGAGAGCTACGAGCAGTACTTC | CASSPTQESYEQYF
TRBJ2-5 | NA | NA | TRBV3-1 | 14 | TGTGCCAGCAGCCAAGAGCTAGCGAAAGAGACCCAGTACTTC | CASSQELAKETQYF
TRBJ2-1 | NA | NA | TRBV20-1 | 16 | TGCAGTGCTAGCCCCAATTGGGGCGGGCGGTACAATGAGCAGTTCTTC | CSASPNWGGRYNEQFF
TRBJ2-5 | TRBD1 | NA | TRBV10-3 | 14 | TGTGCCATCAGAGGATCCGGGACAGGAGAGACCCAGTACTTC | CAIRGSGTGETQYF
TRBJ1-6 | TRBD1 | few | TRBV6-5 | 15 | TGTGCCAGCAGTTATGCGACAGGGGCTAATTCACCCCTCCACTTT | CASSYATGANSPLHF
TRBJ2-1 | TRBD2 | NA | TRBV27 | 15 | TGTGCCAGCAGACCAGCGGGAGTACGATACAATGAGCAGTTCTTC | CASRPAGVRYNEQFF
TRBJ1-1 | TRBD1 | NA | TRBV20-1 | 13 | TGCAGTGCTAGGGGGACAGGGCAAACTGAAGCTTTCTTT | CSARGTGQTEAFF
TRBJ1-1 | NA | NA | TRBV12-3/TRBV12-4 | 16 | TGTGCCAGCAGTCCCCAGGCTCGTTGGGGGAAGGCTGAAGCTTTCTTT | CASSPQARWGKAEAFF
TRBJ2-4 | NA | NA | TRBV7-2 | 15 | TGTGCCAGCAGCTTAGTTCACGTTACCAAAAACATTCAGTACTTC | CASSLVHVTKNIQYF